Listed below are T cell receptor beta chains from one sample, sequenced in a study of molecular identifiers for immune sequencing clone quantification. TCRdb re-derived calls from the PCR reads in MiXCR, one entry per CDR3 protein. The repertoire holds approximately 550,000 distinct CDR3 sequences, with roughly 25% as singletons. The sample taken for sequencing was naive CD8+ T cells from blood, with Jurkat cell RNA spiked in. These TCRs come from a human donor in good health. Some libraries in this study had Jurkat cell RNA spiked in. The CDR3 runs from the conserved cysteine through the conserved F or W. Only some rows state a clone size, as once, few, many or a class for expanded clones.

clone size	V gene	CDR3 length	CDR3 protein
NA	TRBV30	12	CAWSVEEYEQYF
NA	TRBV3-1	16	CASSQVASGNQETQYF
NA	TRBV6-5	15	CASSYREPSYNEQFF
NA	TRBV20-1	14	CSARSLAASYEQYF
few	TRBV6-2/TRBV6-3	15	CASSVLAETTDTQYF
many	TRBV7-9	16	CASSLGARNSYYEQYF
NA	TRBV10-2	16	CASSEAGLTNTGELFF
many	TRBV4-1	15	CASSQEYRGYNEQFF
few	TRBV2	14	CASSEVAAQETQYF
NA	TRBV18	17	CASSRLGGRPPYNEQFF
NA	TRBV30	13	CAWSSGMNTEAFF
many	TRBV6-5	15	CASSYSSNQNTEAFF
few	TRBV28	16	CASSLEGGRRIYEQYF
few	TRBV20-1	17	CSARPVGGWSYNSPLHF
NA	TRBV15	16	CATKRIEGGFREKLFF
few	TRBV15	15	CATSRDFGGIYEQYF
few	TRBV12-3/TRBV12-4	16	CASSLFGQGAPEKLFF
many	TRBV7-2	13	CASSFEGPSEQYF
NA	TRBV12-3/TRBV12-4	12	CASSSPPETQCF
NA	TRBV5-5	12	CASSLTYHEQYF
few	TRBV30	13	CAWSRSSTDTQYF
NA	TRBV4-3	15	CASSCRIEATDTQYF
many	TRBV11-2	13	CASSLGRGWDQYF
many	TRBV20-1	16	CSAREYSGDAYNEQFF
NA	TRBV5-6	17	CASSLVVAGDRTDTQYF
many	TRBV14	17	CASSQEGAQVVGYGYTF